This T cell receptor (beta chain) was documented in a study of PD-1 blockade in classical Hodgkin lymphoma. Study outcomes and limitations: Before treatment, complete responders showed about the same diversity as newly diagnosed patients. CD4+ TCR diversity rose significantly by C4D1, and CD8+ TCR diversity did not.

Regarding time point: cycle 4 day 1 (C4D1), after 6 weeks of nivolumab. Every patient had relapsed following autologous stem cell transplantation, and cohorts differed in brentuximab vedotin exposure. Assay used: immunoSEQ multiplex PCR; TCRdb lists only in-frame clones, some missing. This table holds tens of thousands of clones, roughly nine tenths found once. On this clone itself: Its antigen is unidentified.

Per germline, CDR1 MNHNS and CDR2 SASEGT. The ends lost 6 bases at V and 1 base at J; junction bases unmatched: 2. This CDR3 has 14 residues. Material: peripheral blood mononuclear cells (PBMCs), obtained before the fourth cycle of nivolumab. The rearrangement uses TRBV6-1 and TRBJ2-4, with 8 bases that match TRBD2. The source is a human donor with classical Hodgkin lymphoma. This chain's CDR3 is CASRSSGAKNIQYF. CDR3 bases: TGTGCCAGCAGATCTAGCGGGGCCAAAAACATTCAGTACTTC.